The clone carrying this TCR beta chain occurred a few times. Trimming removed 6 bases at V and 5 bases at J, with 19 bases between. This CDR3 has 15 amino acids. Germline V gene lookup returns CDR1 MNHEY and CDR2 SVGAGI. This sample was taken from a study of blood T cells in healthy people across ages. A second PCR of roughly 7 to 11 cycles used a sample-barcoded 5' primer and a J-beta primer mix. Each cDNA molecule was tagged by a template-switch adaptor with 12 random nucleotides. MiXCR, run by TCRdb on the 5' RACE reads, gives a single entry per CDR3 protein. The sample consists of 600,000 to 900,000 distinct CDR3 sequences, roughly 25% of them appearing once. These same data were also listed under a study on T cells of mothers and their children.

V is TRBV6-5 and J is TRBJ2-5, with D maybe TRBD2 (6 bases). This receptor was identified in a boy aged 5-17 years in good health. What was sequenced was blood. The CDR3 DNA reads as TGTGCCAGCAGGACTATAGCGGCCCCGGGGGAGACCCAGTACTTC. Translation gives CASRTIAAPGETQYF.